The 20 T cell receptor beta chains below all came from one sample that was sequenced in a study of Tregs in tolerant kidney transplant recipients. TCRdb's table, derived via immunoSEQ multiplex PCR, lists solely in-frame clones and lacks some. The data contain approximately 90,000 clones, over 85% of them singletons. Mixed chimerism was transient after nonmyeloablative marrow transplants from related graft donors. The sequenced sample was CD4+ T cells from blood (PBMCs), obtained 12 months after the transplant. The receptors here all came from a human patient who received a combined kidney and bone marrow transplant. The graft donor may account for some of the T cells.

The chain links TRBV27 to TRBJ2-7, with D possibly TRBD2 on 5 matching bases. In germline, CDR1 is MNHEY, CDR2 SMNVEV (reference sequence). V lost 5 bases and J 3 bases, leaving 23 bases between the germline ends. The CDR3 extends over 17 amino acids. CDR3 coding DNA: TGTGCCAGCAGTCCTCAACTCATCCTGAGGGTAGACTACGAGCAGTACTTC. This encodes CASSPQLILRVDYEQYF.

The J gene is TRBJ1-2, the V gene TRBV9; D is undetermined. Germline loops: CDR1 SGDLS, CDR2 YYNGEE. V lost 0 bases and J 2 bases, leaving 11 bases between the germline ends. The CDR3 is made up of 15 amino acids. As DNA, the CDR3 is TGTGCCAGCAGCGTAGGGCGGGAGACAAACTATGGCTACACCTTC. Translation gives CASSVGRETNYGYTF.

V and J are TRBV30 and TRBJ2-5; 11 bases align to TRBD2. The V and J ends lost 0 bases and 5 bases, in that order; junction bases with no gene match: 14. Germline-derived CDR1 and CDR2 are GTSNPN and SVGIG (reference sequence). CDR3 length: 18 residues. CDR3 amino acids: CAWSVLPWLAGGGETQYF. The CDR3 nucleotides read TGTGCCTGGAGTGTACTCCCATGGCTAGCGGGGGGCGGGGAGACCCAGTACTTC. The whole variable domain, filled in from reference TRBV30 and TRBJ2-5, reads SQTIHQWPATLVQPVGSPLSLECTVEGTSNPNLYWYRQAAGRGLQLLFYSVGIGQISSEVPQNLSASRPQDRQFILSSKKLLLSDSGFYLCAWSVLPWLAGGGETQYFGPGTRLLVL.

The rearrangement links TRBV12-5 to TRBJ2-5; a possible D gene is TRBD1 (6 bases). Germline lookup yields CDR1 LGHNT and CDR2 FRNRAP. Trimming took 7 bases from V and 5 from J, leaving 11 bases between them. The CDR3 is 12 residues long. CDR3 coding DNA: TGTGCTAGTGCGTGGGGGCCGGAGACCCAGTACTTC. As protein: CASAWGPETQYF.

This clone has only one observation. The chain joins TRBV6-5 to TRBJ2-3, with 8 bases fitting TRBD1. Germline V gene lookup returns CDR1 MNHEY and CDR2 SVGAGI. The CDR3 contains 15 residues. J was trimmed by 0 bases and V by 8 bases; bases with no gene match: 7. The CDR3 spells CASAGGPRSTDTQYF. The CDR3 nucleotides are TGTGCCAGCGCAGGGGGCCCCAGAAGCACAGATACGCAGTATTTT.

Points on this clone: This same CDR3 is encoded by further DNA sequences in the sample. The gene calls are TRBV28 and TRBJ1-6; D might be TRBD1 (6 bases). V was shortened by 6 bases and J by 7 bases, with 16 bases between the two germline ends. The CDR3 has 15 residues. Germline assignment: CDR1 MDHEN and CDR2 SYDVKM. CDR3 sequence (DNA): TGTGCCAGCAGAAACCACAGGGATGGGAATTCACCCCTCCACTTT. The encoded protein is CASRNHRDGNSPLHF. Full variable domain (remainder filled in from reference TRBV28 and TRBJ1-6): DVKVTQSSRYLVKRTGEKVFLECVQDMDHENMFWYRQDPGLGLRLIYFSYDVKMKEKGDIPEGYSVSREKKERFSLILESASTNQTSMYLCASRNHRDGNSPLHFGNGTRLTVT.

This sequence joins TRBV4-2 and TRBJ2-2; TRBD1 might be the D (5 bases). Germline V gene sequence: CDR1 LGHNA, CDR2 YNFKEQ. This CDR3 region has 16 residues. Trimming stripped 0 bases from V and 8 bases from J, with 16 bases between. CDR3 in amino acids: CASSQDPRAVAGELFF. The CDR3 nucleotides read TGTGCCAGCAGCCAAGATCCCAGGGCGGTCGCAGGGGAGCTGTTTTTT.

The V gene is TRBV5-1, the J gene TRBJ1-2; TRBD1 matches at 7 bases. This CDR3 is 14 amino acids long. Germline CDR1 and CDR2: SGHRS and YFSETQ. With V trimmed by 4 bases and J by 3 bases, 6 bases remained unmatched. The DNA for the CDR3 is TGCGCCAGCAGCACCGCCGGGACAGACTATGGCTACACCTTC. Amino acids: CASSTAGTDYGYTF.

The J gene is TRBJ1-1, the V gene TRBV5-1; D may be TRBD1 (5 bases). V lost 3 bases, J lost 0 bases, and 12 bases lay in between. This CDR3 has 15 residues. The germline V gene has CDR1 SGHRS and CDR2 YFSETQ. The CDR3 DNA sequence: TGCGCCAGCAGCTACGAGACAGTTATGAACACTGAAGCTTTCTTT. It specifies CASSYETVMNTEAFF.

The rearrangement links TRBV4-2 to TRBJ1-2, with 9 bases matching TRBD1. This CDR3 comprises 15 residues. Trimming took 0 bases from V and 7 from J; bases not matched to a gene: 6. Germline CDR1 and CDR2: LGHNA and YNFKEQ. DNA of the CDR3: TGTGCCAGCAGCCAAGACGGGACAGGGTCCAGTGGCTACACCTTC. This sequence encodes CASSQDGTGSSGYTF.

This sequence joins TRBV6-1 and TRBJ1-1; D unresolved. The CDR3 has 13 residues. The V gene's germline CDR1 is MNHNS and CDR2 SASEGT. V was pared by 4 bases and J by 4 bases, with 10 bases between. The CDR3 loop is CASSVEVGTEAFF. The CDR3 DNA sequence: TGTGCCAGCAGTGTCGAGGTAGGCACTGAAGCTTTCTTT.

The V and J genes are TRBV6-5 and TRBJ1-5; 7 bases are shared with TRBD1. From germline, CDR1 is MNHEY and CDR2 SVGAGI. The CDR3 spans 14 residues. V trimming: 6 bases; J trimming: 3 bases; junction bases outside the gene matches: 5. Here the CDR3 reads CASSTTGTNQPQHF. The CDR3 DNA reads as TGTGCCAGCAGCACGACAGGGACCAATCAGCCCCAGCATTTT.

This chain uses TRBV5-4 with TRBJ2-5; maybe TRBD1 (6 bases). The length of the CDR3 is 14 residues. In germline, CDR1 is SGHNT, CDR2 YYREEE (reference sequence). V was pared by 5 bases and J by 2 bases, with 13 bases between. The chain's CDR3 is CASSPGHLQETQYF. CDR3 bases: TGTGCCAGCAGTCCGGGACACTTACAAGAGACCCAGTACTTC.

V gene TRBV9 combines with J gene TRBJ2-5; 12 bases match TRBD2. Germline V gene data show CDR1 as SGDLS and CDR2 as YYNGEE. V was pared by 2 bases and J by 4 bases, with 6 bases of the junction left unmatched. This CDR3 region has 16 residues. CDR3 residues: CASSVLAGGGGETQYF. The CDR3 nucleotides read TGTGCCAGCAGCGTGCTAGCGGGAGGGGGTGGAGAGACCCAGTACTTC.

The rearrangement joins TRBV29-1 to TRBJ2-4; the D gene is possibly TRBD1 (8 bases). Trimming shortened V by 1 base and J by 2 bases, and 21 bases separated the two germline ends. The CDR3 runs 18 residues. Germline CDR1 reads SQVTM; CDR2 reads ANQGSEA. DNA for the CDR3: TGCAGCGTTGAAGTCGGGAGGACAGGGCCTTGGTCCAAAAACATTCAGTACTTC. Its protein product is CSVEVGRTGPWSKNIQYF.

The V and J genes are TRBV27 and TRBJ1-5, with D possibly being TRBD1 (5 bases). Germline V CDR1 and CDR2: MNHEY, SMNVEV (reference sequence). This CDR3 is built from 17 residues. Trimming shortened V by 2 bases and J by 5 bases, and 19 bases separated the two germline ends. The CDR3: CASSLRGPPTLHQPQHF. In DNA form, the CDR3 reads TGTGCCAGCAGTTTAAGGGGCCCCCCTACACTTCATCAGCCCCAGCATTTT.

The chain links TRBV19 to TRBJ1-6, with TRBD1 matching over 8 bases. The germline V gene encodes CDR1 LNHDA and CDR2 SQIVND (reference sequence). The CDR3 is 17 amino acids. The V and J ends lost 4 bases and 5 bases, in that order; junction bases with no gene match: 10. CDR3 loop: CASSTSSRGLDNSPLHF. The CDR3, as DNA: TGTGCCAGTAGTACCAGCAGCAGGGGGCTGGATAATTCACCCCTCCACTTT.

CDR3 residues: CASSESVGGRNEQFF. The CDR3 bases are TGCGCCAGCAGTGAGTCAGTGGGAGGGCGCAATGAGCAGTTCTTC. The V call is TRBV10-1, the J call TRBJ2-1; 7 bases agree with TRBD2. This CDR3 is 15 amino acids long. Trimming removed 0 bases from V and 6 bases from J; junction bases left unmatched: 5. The germline gives CDR1 WNHNN, CDR2 SYGVQD (reference sequence).

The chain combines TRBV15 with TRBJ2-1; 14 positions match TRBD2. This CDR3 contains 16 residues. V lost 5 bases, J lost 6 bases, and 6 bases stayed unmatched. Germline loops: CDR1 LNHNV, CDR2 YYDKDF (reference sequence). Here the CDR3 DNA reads TGTGCCACCAGCTTTCCCGGGACTAGCGGGAGCAATGAGCAGTTCTTC. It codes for CATSFPGTSGSNEQFF.

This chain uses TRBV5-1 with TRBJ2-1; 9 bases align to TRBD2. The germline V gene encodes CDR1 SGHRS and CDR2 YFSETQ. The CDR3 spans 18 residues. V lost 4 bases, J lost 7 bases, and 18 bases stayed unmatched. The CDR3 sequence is CASSPKTAGLAGQNEQFF. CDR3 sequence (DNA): TGCGCCAGCAGCCCGAAAACCGCTGGGCTAGCGGGGCAGAATGAGCAGTTCTTC.